A single sample gave rise to the 27 T cell receptor beta chains below, sequenced in a study of tumor and adjacent non-tumor tissue in lung cancer. The library came from three nested PCR rounds adapted from ARM-PCR protocols. TCRdb re-called the multiplex PCR reads through MiXCR, storing one row per CDR3 protein. The sample contains under 80,000 distinct CDR3 sequences, around 76% of which appear only once. No cell sorting was done before RNA was extracted from the tissue. The normal lung tissue was taken more than 3 cm from the tumor edge. Sequences were obtained from distant non-tumor lung tissue. The receptors come from a man in his sixties with non-small cell lung cancer.

For this clonotype: One end of the junction fails to match germline, which may point to a read error. The chain combines TRBV11-3 with TRBJ2-1; 9 bases are a match to TRBD2. This CDR3 is 15 amino acids long. Germline V lookup: CDR1 SGHNT, CDR2 YENEEA. As DNA, the CDR3 is TGTGCCAGCAGCCAGGAAGCGGGAGGTGGCTTTGAGAAGTTCTTC. This gives the protein CASSQEAGGGFEKFF. Drawing the rest from reference TRBV11-3 and TRBJ2-1, the complete variable domain is EAGVVQSPRYKIIEKKQPVAFWCNPISGHNTLYWYLQNLGQGPELLIRYENEEAVDDSQLPKDRFSAERLKGVDSTLKIQPAELGDSAVYLCASSQEAGGGFEKFFGPGTRLTVL.

As to this clonotype: The junction does not match germline at one end; this may be a read error. The V gene is TRBV29-1, the J gene TRBJ2-3; D is unclear. This CDR3 comprises 14 residues. Germline CDR1 SQVTM, CDR2 ANQGSEA. The DNA for the CDR3 is TGCAGCGTTGAAGATAGTACCCACGCAGATACGCAGTGTTTT. Translated, it gives CSVEDSTHADTQCF.

The chain recombines TRBV19 with TRBJ2-1, with D uncertain. Judging by the DNA end, TRBJ2-7 fits better; the J call may be wrong. From germline, CDR1 is LNHDA and CDR2 SQIVND (reference sequence). The CDR3 totals 15 residues. CDR3 DNA: TGTGCCAGTACAAGCAACGGCAGCTCCTACAATGAGCAGTACTTC. Its protein product is CASTSNGSSYNEQYF.

In regard to this clonotype: The CDR3 ends on some other residue instead of the conserved phenylalanine or tryptophan, so this is likely a read error. The gene calls are TRBV10-2 and TRBJ1-6, with TRBD1 matching 7 bases. The trim removed 8 bases at V and 4 bases at J, leaving 14 bases unmatched. CDR3 length equals 17 residues. CDR1 WSHSY and CDR2 SAAADI come from the germline V gene. CDR3 nucleotide sequence: TGCGCCAGCTGTCAACCCTGGACAGGAGCGTATAATTCACCCCTCCACTAT. This codes for CASCQPWTGAYNSPLHY.

In the case of this clonotype: The DNA is omitted, as the CDR3 cannot be located on it reliably, and the CDR3 follows TCRdb's listing. The chain recombines TRBV5-1 with TRBJ2-2; TRBD1, the table's D call, lacks a check against the DNA. The length of the CDR3 is 15 amino acids, counting both ends. Germline V gives CDR1 SGHRS, CDR2 YFSETQ. CDR3 loop: CASSITGFGAGELFF.

At least ten counts were recorded for this clonotype. The chain employs TRBV5-4 and TRBJ2-1, with 7 bases matching TRBD2. Trimming took 4 bases from V and 1 from J; bases not matched to a gene: 5. This CDR3 spans 15 amino acids. Germline CDR1 SGHNT, CDR2 YYREEE (reference sequence). CDR3 sequence reads: CASSQLAPSYNEQFF. For the CDR3, the DNA is TGTGCCAGCAGCCAACTAGCGCCATCCTACAATGAGCAGTTCTTC.

Comments on this clonotype: A clone one base away is much larger, so this may be a read error. This chain connects TRBV2 to TRBJ2-7; 11 nucleotides agree with TRBD2. CDR1 is SNHLY and CDR2 is FYNNEI in the germline V gene. This CDR3 region has 15 residues. The CDR3: CVSSPKLAGAYEQYF. DNA for the CDR3: TGTGTCAGCAGTCCCAAACTAGCGGGGGCCTACGAGCAGTACTTC.

This clonotype was picked up one time. The junction and the germline gene differ at one end; a read error may be behind it. The rearrangement joins TRBV4-2 to TRBJ2-1; D possibly corresponds to TRBD1 (6 bases). The CDR3 covers 12 residues. CDR1 and CDR2 (germline): LGHNA, YNFKEQ. As DNA, the CDR3 is TGTGCCACCGCAGGGGTCTACAATGAGCAGTTATTC. Its translation is CATAGVYNEQLF.

This clonotype has at least ten counts. The chain recombines TRBV14 with TRBJ2-2; a weak D match, TRBD2 (5 bases). This CDR3 is built from 15 residues. The V and J ends lost 1 base and 4 bases respectively, with 10 bases between them. Looked up from germline, CDR1 is SGHDN and CDR2 is FVKESK. CDR3 bases: TGTGCCAGCAGCCAAGTTAGAGCGGCCACCGGGGAGCTGTTTTTT. Protein: CASSQVRAATGELFF.

As for this clonotype: An end of the junction does not agree with germline; a read error may underlie this. The chain has TRBV29-1 and TRBJ2-1; no definite D call. The germline V gene encodes CDR1 SQVTM and CDR2 ANQGSEA. The CDR3 length is 14 residues. The CDR3 protein is CSAPTRVSYNEQFF. As DNA, the CDR3 is TGCAGCGCCCCCACCCGGGTCAGCTACAATGAGCAGTTTTTC.

A note on this clonotype: This may arise from a read error, as a much more abundant clone is one base away. The gene calls are TRBV28 and TRBJ2-3; D uncertain. The CDR3 loop spans 15 amino acids. In germline, CDR1 is MDHEN, CDR2 SYDVKM. Trimming stripped 5 bases from V and 2 bases from J, with 14 bases between. The CDR3 coding sequence is TGTGCCAGCAGTCCCCCTAACGGCCTCACAGATACGCAGTATTTT. As protein: CASSPPNGLTDTQYF.

Worth noting for this clonotype: This may be a read error, as it is one base from a much larger clone. V gene TRBV20-1 combines with J gene TRBJ2-3, with D unclear. This CDR3 is built from 11 residues. CDR1 is DFQATT, CDR2 SNEGSKA, per germline (reference sequence). Between the trimmed V and J ends, which lost 5 bases and 5 bases, there was a span of 8 bases. Here the CDR3 reads CSALNIDTQYF. The CDR3 DNA sequence: TGCAGTGCTCTTAACATAGATACGCAGTATTTT.

In regard to this clonotype: A junction boundary mismatches the germline segment, possibly from a read error. The chain is built from TRBV11-1 and TRBJ2-2, with no clear D. CDR1 SGHAT and CDR2 FQDESV come from the germline V gene (reference sequence). There are 14 residues in the CDR3. The DNA of the CDR3 is TGTACCAGCAGCTATAATAGTGGCACTGAGGAGCTGTTTTTT. Residues: CTSSYNSGTEELFF.

Regarding this clonotype: A read error may produce the germline difference seen at one junction end. This chain connects TRBV5-5 to TRBJ1-5, with 7 bases aligning to TRBD1. Germline-derived CDR1 and CDR2 are SGHKS and YYEKEE (reference sequence). There are 16 residues in the CDR3. This chain's CDR3 is CASSLVGGDSNQPQDF. The CDR3 DNA follows: TGTGCCAGCAGCTTGGTCGGAGGGGACAGCAATCAGCCCCAGGATTTT.

About this clonotype itself: One junction end does not reproduce the germline sequence, and a read error may be involved. This chain links TRBV6-1 with TRBJ2-5; 10 bases match TRBD2. Germline V gives CDR1 MNHNS, CDR2 SASEGT. This CDR3 is 14 amino acids long. The CDR3 spells CTSSSGRTVETQYF. In nucleotides, the CDR3 is TGTACCAGCAGTAGCGGGAGGACCGTGGAGACCCAGTACTTC.

This clonotype has more than one count but fewer than ten. With a much larger clone just one base away, this may be a read error. This likely comes from a read error, as the CDR3 has no conserved phenylalanine or tryptophan at its end. The chain joins TRBV20-1 to TRBJ2-5; 8 bases line up with TRBD2. This CDR3 is built from 15 residues. Germline CDR1 is DFQATT and CDR2 is SNEGSKA (reference sequence). V lost 0 bases to trimming and J lost 1 base; unmatched junction nucleotides: 4. CDR3 sequence: CSARDPGTSQETQYS. CDR3 coding DNA: TGCAGTGCTAGAGACCCCGGGACTAGCCAAGAGACCCAGTACTCC.

With respect to this clonotype: The junction departs from the called germline gene at one end, perhaps through a read error. The rearrangement links TRBV5-1 to TRBJ2-7; D might be TRBD1 (6 bases). This CDR3 spans 16 amino acids. Per the germline V gene, CDR1 is SGHRS and CDR2 is YFSETQ. The CDR3 sequence is CASSYSGTPTSYGQYF. DNA of the CDR3: TGCGCCAGCAGCTACTCCGGGACACCGACCTCCTACGGGCAGTACTTC. Complete variable domain (other parts from reference TRBV5-1 and TRBJ2-7): KAGVTQTPRYLIKTRGQQVTLSCSPISGHRSVSWYQQTPGQGLQFLFEYFSETQRNKGNFPGRFSGRQFSNSRSEMNVSTLELGDSALYLCASSYSGTPTSYGQYFGPGTRLTVT.

To note about this clonotype: A read error may account for a junction end that differs from germline. The V call is TRBV5-4, the J call TRBJ2-4, with 11 nucleotides matching TRBD1. Germline-derived CDR1 and CDR2 are SGHNT and YYREEE (reference sequence). This CDR3 has 14 residues. CDR3 coding DNA: TGTGACAGCTGCTTGGCCGGGACAGGGGGCATTCAGTACTTC. Encoded protein: CDSCLAGTGGIQYF.

This chain links TRBV7-9 with TRBJ1-3; D uncertain. The CDR3 totals 14 residues. The germline CDR1 and CDR2 sequences are SEHNR and FQNEAQ (reference sequence). V was pared by 2 bases and J by 4 bases, with 9 bases between. CDR3 region: CASSLTVRGNTIYF. CDR3 nucleotide sequence: TGTGCCAGCAGCTTAACGGTCAGGGGAAACACCATATATTTT.

This clonotype was detected only once. Mismatch with germline at one junction end may stem from a read error. This chain uses TRBV29-1 with TRBJ2-7, with D uncertain. This CDR3 region has 11 residues. Germline V CDR1 and CDR2: SQVTM, ANQGSEA. The CDR3 reads CSVEMGCEQYF. The CDR3 DNA is TGCAGCGTTGAAATGGGATGCGAGCAGTACTTT.

Note on this clonotype: Sequence at one end of the junction differs from germline and may be a read error. This rearrangement joins TRBV6-1 to TRBJ2-2, with D tentatively TRBD2 (6 bases). CDR1 is MNHNS and CDR2 is SASEGT in the germline V gene. The CDR3 has 17 amino acids. In nucleotides, the CDR3 is TGTGCCAGCCAGTTGACAACTAGCTGGGCGAACACCGGGGAACTGTTTTTT. Its translation is CASQLTTSWANTGELFF.

Of note for this clonotype: At one end, the junction sequence differs from germline, possibly due to a read error. The chain couples TRBV28 to TRBJ2-2; 9 bases match TRBD2. The CDR3 spans 16 residues. Germline V gene sequence: CDR1 MDHEN, CDR2 SYDVKM. Written as DNA, the CDR3 is TGTGCCAGTGCCGAGGGACTAGCTCGGAACACCGGGGAGCTGTCTTTT. Amino acid sequence: CASAEGLARNTGELSF.

V gene TRBV28 combines with J gene TRBJ2-5; D gene uncertain. The CDR3 runs to 13 residues. Germline V gene lookup returns CDR1 MDHEN and CDR2 SYDVKM. Trimming took off 3 bases at V and 5 bases at J, with 10 bases between the two ends. CDR3 nucleotide sequence: TGTGCCAGCAGTTTTACCGGATATGAGACCCAGTACTTC. Encoded protein: CASSFTGYETQYF.

Comments on this clonotype: Without the conserved terminal phenylalanine or tryptophan, this CDR3 likely stems from a read error. The gene calls are TRBV7-6 and TRBJ2-1, with no clear D. The V end lost 2 bases, the J end lost 5 bases, and 10 bases lay between the germline ends. This CDR3 is 14 amino acids long. From germline, CDR1 is SGHVS and CDR2 FNYEAQ. CDR3 protein: CASSLLVGNNEQFL. The CDR3 DNA follows: TGTGCCAGCAGCTTACTAGTGGGAAACAATGAGCAGTTCCTC.

A remark on this clonotype: The junction departs from the called germline gene at one end, perhaps through a read error. The rearrangement uses TRBV6-1 and TRBJ2-1; no reliable D call. Germline loops: CDR1 MNHNS, CDR2 SASEGT. The CDR3 spans 16 residues. The DNA for the CDR3 is TGTGCCAGCAGCGAGTATTCAGCAAGCTCCTACAATGAGCAGCTCTTC. As protein: CASSEYSASSYNEQLF.

The chain couples TRBV7-3 to TRBJ1-1; TRBD1 agrees at 10 bases. Germline values: CDR1 SGHTA, CDR2 FQGTGA. With V trimmed by 4 bases and J by 1 base, 3 bases remained unmatched. The CDR3 has 15 amino acids. CDR3 region: CASSWTGGRNTEAFF. The CDR3 bases are TGTGCCAGCAGCTGGACAGGGGGAAGGAACACTGAAGCTTTCTTT.

As regards this clonotype: With a much larger clone just one base away, this may be a read error. The J gene is TRBJ1-4, the V gene TRBV5-1; perhaps TRBD1 as D (6 bases). Germline V CDR1 and CDR2: SGHRS, YFSETQ. The CDR3 contains 17 residues. The CDR3 here is CVSSSGAKGATNEKLFF. Here the CDR3 DNA reads TGCGTCAGCAGCTCGGGGGCGAAAGGGGCAACTAATGAAAAACTGTTTTTT.